The 13 T cell receptor beta chains below all came from one sample that was sequenced in a study of glioma-infiltrating T cells after dendritic cell vaccination. Repertoires were generated with immunoSEQ multiplex PCR, while TCRdb's copy carries only in-frame clones and drops some. Found here are 75,000 to 100,000 clones, 70% to 80% of them singletons; the top ten hold over 5%. Here the sequenced sample was blood, taken before dendritic cell vaccination. Receptors originate from a human donor with glioblastoma.

CDR3 nucleotides: TGCGCCAGCAGCCCTTTGCCGGGGGGGCCAGATACGCAGTATTTT. Translation: CASSPLPGGPDTQYF. This chain joins TRBV5-1 and TRBJ2-3; TRBD2 matches 8 bases. V trimming: 4 bases; J trimming: 4 bases; junction bases outside the gene matches: 8. The CDR3 has 15 amino acids. Germline loops: CDR1 SGHRS, CDR2 YFSETQ.

The chain employs TRBV5-1 and TRBJ1-4; D gene unclear. The germline V gene has CDR1 SGHRS and CDR2 YFSETQ. There are 16 residues in the CDR3. V shed 0 bases and J shed 4 bases, with 13 bases lying between them. The chain's CDR3 is CASSLDGPGVNEKLFF. In DNA form, the CDR3 reads TGCGCCAGCAGCTTGGATGGGCCAGGTGTTAATGAAAAACTGTTTTTT.

This chain links TRBV19 with TRBJ1-4; 9 positions agree with TRBD1. Germline V CDR1 and CDR2: LNHDA, SQIVND (reference sequence). V gave up 3 bases and J gave up 5 bases; unmatched junction bases: 4. The length of the CDR3 is 15 residues. The CDR3 sequence: CASSIDRGVNEKLFF. The CDR3 nucleotides read TGTGCCAGTAGTATCGACAGGGGGGTGAATGAAAAACTGTTTTTT.

V usage is TRBV19 and J usage is TRBJ1-2; no definite D call. Germline CDR1 reads LNHDA; CDR2 reads SQIVND (reference sequence). CDR3 length: 16 amino acids. Trimming took off 1 base at V and 3 bases at J, with 15 bases between the two ends. CDR3 sequence reads: CASSIVGQAGYYGYTF. CDR3 DNA: TGTGCCAGTAGTATAGTAGGTCAGGCGGGCTACTATGGCTACACCTTC.

This clone showed up just a few times. The chain joins TRBV5-5 to TRBJ1-1; 10 positions agree with TRBD1. The CDR3 spans 15 residues. Looked up from germline, CDR1 is SGHKS and CDR2 is YYEKEE (reference sequence). Germline trimming cut 3 bases from V and 3 bases from J; bases unmatched to any gene: 5. The CDR3 DNA is TGTGCCAGCAGCTCCGGCGGGACAGGGGACACTGAAGCTTTCTTT. This codes for CASSSGGTGDTEAFF. Supplemented by reference TRBV5-5 and TRBJ1-1, the full variable domain reads DAGVTQSPTHLIKTRGQQVTLRCSPISGHKSVSWYQQVLGQGPQFIFQYYEKEERGRGNFPDRFSARQFPNYSSELNVNALLLGDSALYLCASSSGGTGDTEAFFGQGTRLTVV.

Here the CDR3 DNA reads TGTGCCAGCAGCTTAATCACAGGGAGCTCTGGAAACACCATATATTTT. Translated: CASSLITGSSGNTIYF. The chain couples TRBV5-4 to TRBJ1-3; weak D call: TRBD1 (6 bases). The CDR3 contains 16 residues. Germline CDR1 SGHNT, CDR2 YYREEE (reference sequence). The V and J ends lost 2 bases and 0 bases respectively, with 12 bases between them.

CDR3: CASSLAGRGETQYF. In DNA form, the CDR3 reads TGCGCCAGCAGCTTGGCGGGTAGGGGCGAGACCCAGTACTTC. The rearrangement links TRBV5-1 to TRBJ2-5, with D perhaps TRBD1 (5 bases). Looked up from germline, CDR1 is SGHRS and CDR2 is YFSETQ. The ends were cut back, 0 bases at V and 5 bases at J, with 11 bases in the middle. The CDR3 spans 14 residues.

This clone has a single count. The chain is built from TRBV7-3 and TRBJ2-5, with D possibly being TRBD2 (6 bases). Between the trimmed V and J ends, which lost 1 base and 5 bases, there was a span of 17 bases. This CDR3 is 16 amino acids long. Germline V lookup: CDR1 SGHTA, CDR2 FQGTGA. In nucleotides, the CDR3 is TGTGCCAGCAGCTTAAACGGTCCGGGAGAGGGGGAGACCCAGTACTTC. The encoded protein is CASSLNGPGEGETQYF.

The chain employs TRBV5-1 and TRBJ1-1, with D maybe TRBD1 (6 bases). The V end lost 0 bases, the J end lost 2 bases, and 11 bases lay between the germline ends. CDR3 length: 15 residues. Germline V lookup: CDR1 SGHRS, CDR2 YFSETQ. The CDR3 spells CASSLVGRGNTEAFF. The CDR3 DNA sequence: TGCGCCAGCAGCTTGGTCGGCAGGGGTAACACTGAAGCTTTCTTT.

The J gene is TRBJ2-2, the V gene TRBV7-3; 7 positions match TRBD1. The CDR3 is 12 residues long. CDR1 and CDR2 from the germline V gene are SGHTA and FQGTGA. Trimming cost V 5 bases and J 6 bases; bases outside gene matches: 0. CDR3 nucleotide sequence: TGTGCCAGCAGCGGACAGGCCGGGGAGCTGTTTTTT. Its translation: CASSGQAGELFF.

The chain links TRBV10-3 to TRBJ1-1, with D perhaps matching TRBD1 (6 bases). The V end lost 10 bases, the J end lost 2 bases, and 14 bases lay between the germline ends. The CDR3 spans 13 residues. CDR1 is ENHRY, CDR2 SYGVKD, per germline. The CDR3 nucleotides are TGTGCCAGCTGTGGGACATCCAACACTGAAGCTTTCTTT. Translation gives CASCGTSNTEAFF.

CDR3 coding DNA: TGTGCCAGCAGCTTGGGCGGGGGTCCCTACAATGAGCAGTTCTTC. It specifies CASSLGGGPYNEQFF. J is TRBJ2-1 and V is TRBV5-6; 7 bases map to TRBD2. The V segment lost 0 bases and the J segment 2 bases; nucleotides outside the gene matches: 2. The CDR3 contains 15 residues. Germline loops: CDR1 SGHDT, CDR2 YYEEEE.

V gene TRBV28 combines with J gene TRBJ1-4, with TRBD1 identical over 7 bases. The CDR3 has 15 residues. Germline CDR1 reads MDHEN; CDR2 reads SYDVKM. With 7 bases clipped from V and 0 bases from J, the junction kept 5 bases outside the gene matches. The CDR3 reads CASTDGQATNEKLFF. DNA for the CDR3: TGTGCCAGCACCGACGGACAGGCAACTAATGAAAAACTGTTTTTT.